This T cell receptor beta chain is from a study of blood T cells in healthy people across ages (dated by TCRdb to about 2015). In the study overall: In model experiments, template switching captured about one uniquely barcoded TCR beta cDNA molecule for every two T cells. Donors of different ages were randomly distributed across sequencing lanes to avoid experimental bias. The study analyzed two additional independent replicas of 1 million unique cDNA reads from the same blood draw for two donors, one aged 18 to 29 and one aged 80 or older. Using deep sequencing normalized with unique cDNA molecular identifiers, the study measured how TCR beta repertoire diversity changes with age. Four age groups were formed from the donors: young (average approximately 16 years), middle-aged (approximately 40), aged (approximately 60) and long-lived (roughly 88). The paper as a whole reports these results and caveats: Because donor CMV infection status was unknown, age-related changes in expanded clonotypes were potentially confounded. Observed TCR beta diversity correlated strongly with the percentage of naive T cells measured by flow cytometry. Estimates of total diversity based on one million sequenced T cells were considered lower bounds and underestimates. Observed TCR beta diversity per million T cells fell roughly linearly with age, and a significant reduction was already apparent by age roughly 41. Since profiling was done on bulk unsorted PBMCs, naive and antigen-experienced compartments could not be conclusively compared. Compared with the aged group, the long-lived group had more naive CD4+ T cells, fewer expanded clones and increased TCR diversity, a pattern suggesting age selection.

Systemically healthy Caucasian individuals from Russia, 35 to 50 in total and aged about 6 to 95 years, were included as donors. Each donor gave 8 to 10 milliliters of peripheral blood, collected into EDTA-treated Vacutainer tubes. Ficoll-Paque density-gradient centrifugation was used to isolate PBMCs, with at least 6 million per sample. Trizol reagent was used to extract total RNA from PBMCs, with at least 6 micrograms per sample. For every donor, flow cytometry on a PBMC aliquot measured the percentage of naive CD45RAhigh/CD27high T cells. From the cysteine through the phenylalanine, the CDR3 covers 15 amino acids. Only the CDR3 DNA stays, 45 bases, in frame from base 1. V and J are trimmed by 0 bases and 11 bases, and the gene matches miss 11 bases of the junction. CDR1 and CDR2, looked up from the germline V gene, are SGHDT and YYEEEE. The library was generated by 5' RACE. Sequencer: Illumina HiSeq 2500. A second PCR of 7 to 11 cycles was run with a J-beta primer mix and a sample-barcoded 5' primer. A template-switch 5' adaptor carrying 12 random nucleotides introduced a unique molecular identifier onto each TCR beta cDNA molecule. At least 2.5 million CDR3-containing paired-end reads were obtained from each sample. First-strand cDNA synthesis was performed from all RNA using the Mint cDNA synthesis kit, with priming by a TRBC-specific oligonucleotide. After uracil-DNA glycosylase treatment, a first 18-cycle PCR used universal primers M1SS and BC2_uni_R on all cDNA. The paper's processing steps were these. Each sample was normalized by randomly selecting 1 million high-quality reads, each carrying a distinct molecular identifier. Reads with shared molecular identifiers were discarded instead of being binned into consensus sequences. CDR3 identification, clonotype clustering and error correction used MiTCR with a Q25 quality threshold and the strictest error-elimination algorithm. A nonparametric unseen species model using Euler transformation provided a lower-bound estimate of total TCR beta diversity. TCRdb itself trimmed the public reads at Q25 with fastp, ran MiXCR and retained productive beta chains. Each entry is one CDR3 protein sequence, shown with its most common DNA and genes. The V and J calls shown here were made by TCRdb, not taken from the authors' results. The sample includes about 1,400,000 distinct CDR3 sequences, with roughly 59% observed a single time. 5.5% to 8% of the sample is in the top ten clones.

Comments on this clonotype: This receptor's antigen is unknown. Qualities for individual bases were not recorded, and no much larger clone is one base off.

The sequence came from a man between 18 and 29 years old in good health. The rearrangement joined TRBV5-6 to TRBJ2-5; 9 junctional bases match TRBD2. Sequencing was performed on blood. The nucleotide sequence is TGTGCCAGCAGCTTGGTAGCTAGCGGGAAAGGCCAGCAGTACTTC. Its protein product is CASSLVASGKGQQYF.